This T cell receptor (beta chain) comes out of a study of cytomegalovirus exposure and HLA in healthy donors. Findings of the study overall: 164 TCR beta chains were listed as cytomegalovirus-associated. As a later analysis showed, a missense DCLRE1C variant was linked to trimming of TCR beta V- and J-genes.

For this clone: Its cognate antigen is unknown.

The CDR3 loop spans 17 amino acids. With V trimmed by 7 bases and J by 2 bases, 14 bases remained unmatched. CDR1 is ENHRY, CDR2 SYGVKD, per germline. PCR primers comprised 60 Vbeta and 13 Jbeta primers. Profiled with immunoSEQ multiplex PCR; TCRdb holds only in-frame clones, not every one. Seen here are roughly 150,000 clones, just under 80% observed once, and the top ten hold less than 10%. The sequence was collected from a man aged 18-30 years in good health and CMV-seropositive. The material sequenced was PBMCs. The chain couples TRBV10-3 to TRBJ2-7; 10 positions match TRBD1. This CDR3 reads CAIKGTGVVTSAYEQYF. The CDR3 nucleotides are TGTGCCATCAAAGGGACAGGGGTGGTCACGAGCGCCTACGAGCAGTACTTC.